This T cell receptor beta chain was retrieved from a study of CD8 T cells in Susac syndrome. The wider study: Fewer than ten of the sequenced Susac syndrome patients were in remission, and more than 5 had active disease. Whole-study results and caveats: Susac-specific public clones were found in both the total CD8+ and the CD8+ TEMRA repertoires, with some 16 in the former and roughly 5 in the latter.

Random hexamers were used to reverse transcribe an amount of roughly 0.45 to 1 ug RNA. Coverage of TCR beta CDR3 amplification by immunoSEQ multiplex PCR extended to 54 Vbeta and 13 Jbeta. Via MiXCR, TCRdb re-called the immunoSEQ multiplex PCR reads, giving one row per CDR3 protein. The sample holds 70,000 to 85,000 distinct CDR3 sequences, 95% to 97% seen once. The CDR3 is 14 residues long. V was pared by 3 bases and J by 1 base, with 9 bases between. Worth noting for this clonotype: Its antigen is unidentified.

The rearrangement uses TRBV12-3 or TRBV12-4 and TRBJ1-1; the D gene is possibly TRBD1 (5 bases). The clonotype comes from a human donor with Susac syndrome. The sample taken for sequencing was CD8+ T cells from PBMCs. CDR3 nucleotides: TGTGCCAGCAGTTTGGGAGGGGAGAACACTGAAGCTTTCTTT. It codes for CASSLGGENTEAFF.